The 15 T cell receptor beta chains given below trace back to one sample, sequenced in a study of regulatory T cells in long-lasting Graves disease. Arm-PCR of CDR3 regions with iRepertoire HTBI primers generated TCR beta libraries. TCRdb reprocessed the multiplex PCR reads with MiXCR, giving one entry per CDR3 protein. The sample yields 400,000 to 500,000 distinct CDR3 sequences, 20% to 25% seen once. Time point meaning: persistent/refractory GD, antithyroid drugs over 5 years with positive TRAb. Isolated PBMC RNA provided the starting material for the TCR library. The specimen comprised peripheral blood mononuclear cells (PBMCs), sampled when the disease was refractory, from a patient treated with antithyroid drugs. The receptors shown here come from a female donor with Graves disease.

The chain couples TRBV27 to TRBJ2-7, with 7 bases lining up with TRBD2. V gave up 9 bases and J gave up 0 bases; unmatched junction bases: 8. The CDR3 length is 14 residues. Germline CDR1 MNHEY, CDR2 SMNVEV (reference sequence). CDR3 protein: CASRLAESSYEQYF. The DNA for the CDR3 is TGTGCCAGTCGTCTAGCGGAGAGCTCCTACGAGCAGTACTTC.

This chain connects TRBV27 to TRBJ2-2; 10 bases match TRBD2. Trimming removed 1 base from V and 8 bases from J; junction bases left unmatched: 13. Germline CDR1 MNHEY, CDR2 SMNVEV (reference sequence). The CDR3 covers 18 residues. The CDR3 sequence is CASSLYNSGRTTIGELFF. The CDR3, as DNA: TGTGCCAGCAGTTTATATAATAGCGGGAGGACCACAATAGGGGAGCTGTTTTTT.

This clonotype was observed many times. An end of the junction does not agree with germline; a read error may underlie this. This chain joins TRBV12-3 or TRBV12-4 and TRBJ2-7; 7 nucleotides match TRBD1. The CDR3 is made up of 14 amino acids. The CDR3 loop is CASRLGGASYEQYF. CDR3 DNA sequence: TGTGCCAGCAGGTTAGGGGGCGCGTCCTACGAGCAGTACTTC.

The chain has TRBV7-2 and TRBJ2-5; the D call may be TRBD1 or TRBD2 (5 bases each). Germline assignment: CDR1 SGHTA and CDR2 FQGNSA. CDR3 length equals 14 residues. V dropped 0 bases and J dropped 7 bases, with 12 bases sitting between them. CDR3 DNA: TGTGCCAGCAGCTTAGCCCGGGACGAGGGGACCCAGTACTTC. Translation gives CASSLARDEGTQYF.

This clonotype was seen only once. CDR3 DNA: TGTGCCAGCAGCTTAGGAGGGACCCTTGGTGAAAAACTGTTTTTT. This translates into CASSLGGTLGEKLFF. The genes are TRBV5-4 and TRBJ1-4, with D maybe TRBD1 (5 bases). The CDR3 spans 15 residues. The germline CDR1 and CDR2 sequences are SGHNT and YYREEE (reference sequence). V was clipped by 2 bases and J by 7 bases, with 15 bases between them. The full variable domain, with the rest looked up from reference TRBV5-4 and TRBJ1-4, is ETGVTQSPTHLIKTRGQQVTLRCSSQSGHNTVSWYQQALGQGPQFIFQYYREEENGRGNFPPRFSGLQFPNYSSELNVNALELDDSALYLCASSLGGTLGEKLFFGSGTQLSVL.

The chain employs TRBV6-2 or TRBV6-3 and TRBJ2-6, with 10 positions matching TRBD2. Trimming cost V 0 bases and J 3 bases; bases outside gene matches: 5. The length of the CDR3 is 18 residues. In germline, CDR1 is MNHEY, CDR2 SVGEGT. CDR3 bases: TGTGCCAGCAGTTACTCAGGAGCGGGAGGGTATGGGGCCAACGTCCTGACTTTC. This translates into CASSYSGAGGYGANVLTF.

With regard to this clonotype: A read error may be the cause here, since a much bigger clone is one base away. The CDR3 loop reads CASSLILFTEAFF. CDR3 coding DNA: TGTGCCAGCAGTCTCATATTGTTCACTGAAGCTTTCTTT. The chain links TRBV6-2 or TRBV6-3 to TRBJ1-1, with D unclear. The CDR3 contains 13 residues. Germline V gives CDR1 MNHEY, CDR2 SVGEGT. V was cut by 5 bases and J by 4 bases, with 11 bases left in between.

CDR3 protein: CASSPWTGSTGELFF. CDR3 DNA: TGCGCCAGCAGCCCCTGGACAGGGAGCACCGGGGAGCTGTTTTTT. The chain recombines TRBV4-3 with TRBJ2-2, with 8 bases matching TRBD1. The ends lost 4 bases at V and 4 bases at J; junction bases unmatched: 5. CDR1 and CDR2 (germline): LGHNA, YSLEER. This CDR3 contains 15 residues.

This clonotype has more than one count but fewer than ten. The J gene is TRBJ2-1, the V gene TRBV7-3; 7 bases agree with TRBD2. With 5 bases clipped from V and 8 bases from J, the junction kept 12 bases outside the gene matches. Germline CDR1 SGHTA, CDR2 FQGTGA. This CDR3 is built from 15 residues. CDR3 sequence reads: CASSPRLAGVDEQFF. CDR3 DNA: TGTGCCAGCAGCCCGCGACTAGCCGGTGTTGATGAGCAGTTCTTC.

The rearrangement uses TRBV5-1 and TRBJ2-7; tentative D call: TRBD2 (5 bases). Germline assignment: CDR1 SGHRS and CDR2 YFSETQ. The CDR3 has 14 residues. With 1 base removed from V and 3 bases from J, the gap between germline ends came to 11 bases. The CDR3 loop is CASSLFPEDYEQYF. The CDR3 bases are TGCGCCAGCAGCTTGTTTCCGGAGGACTACGAGCAGTACTTC.

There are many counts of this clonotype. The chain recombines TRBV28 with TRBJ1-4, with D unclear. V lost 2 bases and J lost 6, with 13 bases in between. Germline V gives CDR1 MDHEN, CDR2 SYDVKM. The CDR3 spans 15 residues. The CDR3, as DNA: TGTGCCAGCAGTTTAGGGCCGACAATCTATGAAAAACTGTTTTTT. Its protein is CASSLGPTIYEKLFF.

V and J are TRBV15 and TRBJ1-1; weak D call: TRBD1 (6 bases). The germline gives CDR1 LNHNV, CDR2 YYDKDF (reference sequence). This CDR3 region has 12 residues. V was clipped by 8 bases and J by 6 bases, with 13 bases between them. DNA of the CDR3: TGTGCCACCGCGGGGGGCGTGGCTGAAGCTTTCTTT. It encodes CATAGGVAEAFF.

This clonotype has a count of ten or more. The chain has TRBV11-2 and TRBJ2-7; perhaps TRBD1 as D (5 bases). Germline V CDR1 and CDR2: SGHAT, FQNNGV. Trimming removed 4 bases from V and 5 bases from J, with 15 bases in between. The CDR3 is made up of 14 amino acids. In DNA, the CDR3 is TGTGCCAGCAGCTCAATACGCAGGGCTCACGAGCAGTACTTC. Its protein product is CASSSIRRAHEQYF.

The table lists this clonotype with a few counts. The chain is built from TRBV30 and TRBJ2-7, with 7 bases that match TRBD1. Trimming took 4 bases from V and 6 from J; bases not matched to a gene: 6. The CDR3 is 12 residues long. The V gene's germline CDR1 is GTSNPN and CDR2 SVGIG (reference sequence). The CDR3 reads CAWTRGPTEQYF. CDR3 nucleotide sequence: TGTGCCTGGACTAGGGGGCCCACCGAGCAGTACTTC.

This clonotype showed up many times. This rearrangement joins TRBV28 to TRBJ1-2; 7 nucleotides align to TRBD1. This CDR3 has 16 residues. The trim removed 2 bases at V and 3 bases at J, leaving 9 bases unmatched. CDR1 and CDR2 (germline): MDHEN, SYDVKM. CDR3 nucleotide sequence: TGTGCCAGCAGTTTACCCGGACAGGTGGGAGACTATGGCTACACCTTC. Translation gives CASSLPGQVGDYGYTF.